This T cell receptor beta chain was sequenced for a study of Ad26.COV2.S vaccination and SARS-CoV-2 variants listed by TCRdb under 2021. Regarding the research as a whole: Vaccine-arm donors came from COV1001, a multicentre, randomized, double-blind, placebo-controlled phase I-IIa trial of Ad26.COV2.S in healthy adults. Trial participants were randomized into five groups of five: low-dose or high-dose Ad26.COV2.S given once or twice, or placebo on both occasions. Sequencing of the TCRbeta repertoire served to evaluate the specificity and breadth of SARS-CoV-2-reactive T cell receptors following Ad26.COV2.S vaccination. Investigators did not know the trial group allocation while performing experiments and assessing outcomes. The TCR-sequenced set comprised approximately 32 samples: approximately 19 Ad26.COV2.S vaccine recipients, 5 placebo recipients and 8 SARS-CoV-2 convalescent individuals. Ad26.COV2.S was administered intramuscularly at 5 x 10^10 or 1 x 10^11 viral particles, either as a single shot or as two shots given 56 days apart.

In light of the paper, this sample's treatment or condition label describes: around 19 received Ad26.COV2.S at low or high dose, single or two shots; five or six received placebo; per-sample allocation not given. For vaccine and placebo recipients, repertoires were sequenced using samples collected on day 63 after the first injection. Between 29 July and 7 August 2020, Cohort 1b enrolled 25 adults aged 18-55 years at one site in Boston, USA. Ad26.COV2.S was a replication-incompetent adenovirus type 26 vector expressing a prefusion-stabilized SARS-CoV-2 spike protein from the original Wuhan strain. The germline V gene encodes CDR1 MDHEN and CDR2 SYDVKM. Trimming takes 7 bases from V and 3 bases from J, and the germline ends sit 9 bases apart. The CDR3 numbers 13 residues from cysteine through phenylalanine. Of the read, only the CDR3 DNA is kept; its 39 bases are in frame from base 1. This clone is a singleton in its sample. Its antigen has not been determined. There are no base qualities to consult, and no much larger clone falls within one base.

TCRbeta CDR3 regions were sequenced with the immunoSEQ Assay. After extraction, genomic DNA underwent amplification by bias-controlled multiplex PCR, followed by high-throughput sequencing. The authors' analysis ran thus. To quantify the absolute abundance of every unique TCRbeta CDR3 region, sequences were collapsed and filtered. T cell fraction was estimated by normalization of TCRbeta template counts to usable DNA, with usable DNA being measured through amplification of reference genes present in all nucleated cells. Repertoire TCRs were annotated as SARS-CoV-2-specific by exact matching of V gene, CDR3 amino acid sequence and J gene to a known reactive TCR set. MIRA supplied the reference SARS-CoV-2 TCR set, which was filtered for enrichment in COVID-19-positive ImmuneCODE repertoires so that public or cross-reactive TCRs were removed. Using the MIRA antigens, annotated TCRs were further analysed by specific ORF or by position within an ORF. Depth was the summed frequency of annotated unique rearrangements, while breadth was defined as annotated unique rearrangements over total unique productive rearrangements. TCR breadth was compared between groups using two-sided Wilcoxon rank-sum tests. The immuneACCESS repertoire file appears here via TCRdb, limited to in-frame rearrangements. These files lack a portion of the clones; in checked studies, under half of the deficit traces to unresolved V genes, and the cause of the others is not known. V and J calls and clone size are given by that table; D and trimming were obtained from the DNA. The sample table shows about 350,000 clones, and roughly 89% are seen once. The ten top clones hold approximately 5% of the sample.

Points the paper makes about the study in general: The study was not powered for comparison of responses between vaccine doses or regimens. Non-spike TCR breadth was comparable between vaccine and placebo recipients, consistent with the vaccine containing only spike. After vaccination, substantial breadth of spike-specific CD8+ and CD4+ T cell responses was reported. The authors noted that the TCR breadth and depth analyses may have underestimated total T cell responses. Ad26.COV2.S recipients had higher spike-specific TCR breadth than placebo recipients (P = 0.0014).

Here the sequenced sample was peripheral blood, taken in a trial of Ad26.COV2.S vaccine versus placebo. This sequence was found in a person between 18 and 65 years old who received the Ad26.COV2.S COVID-19 vaccine or a placebo. Recombination linked TRBV28 to TRBJ2-2; no confident D gene assignment can be made. The CDR3 amino acid sequence is: CASKKGYTGELFF. The DNA sequence follows: TGTGCCAGCAAGAAAGGCTACACCGGGGAGCTGTTTTTT.